This TCR beta chain was obtained from a study of blood T cell repertoires in COVID-19. Methods used by the authors: Nucleated cell counts were estimated from reference gene primer amplification. Produced via immunoSEQ multiplex PCR; TCRdb's table is partial and in-frame only. V and J calls and clone size are copied from that table; D and trimming were computed from the DNA. The sample carries about 240,000 clones, under 85% recorded once. This CDR3 has 15 amino acids. The ends lost 8 bases at V and 5 bases at J; junction bases unmatched: 8. Germline CDR1 LNHDA, CDR2 SQIVND (reference sequence). This TCR was sampled from a human donor in a cohort sampled during active COVID-19. Sample: peripheral blood. V gene TRBV19 combines with J gene TRBJ2-3; TRBD2 aligns across 12 bases. The CDR3 loop is CASRLAGGPGDTQYF. The CDR3, as DNA: TGTGCCAGTCGGCTAGCGGGGGGGCCAGGAGATACGCAGTATTTT.